This is a list of T cell receptor beta chains from one sample in a study of spatial heterogeneity in lung cancer. TCRdb redid the calling of the 5' RACE reads with MiXCR, one entry per CDR3 protein. The sample carries thousands of distinct CDR3 sequences, approximately 1.3% recorded once. Sample: lung tumor tissue, taken at surgery. Receptors were obtained from a male donor with early-stage non-small cell lung cancer. The CDR3 runs from the conserved cysteine through the conserved F or W. The order of the fields is J gene, V gene, clone size, D gene, CDR3 protein, CDR3 DNA. A D gene is named only where the DNA matches it firmly. Each size is how often the clone was seen (once, few, many) or a class if it is expanded.

J gene: TRBJ2-1; V gene: TRBV29-1; clone size: medium-sized; D gene: TRBD2; CDR3 protein: CSVRGTSGHSYNEQFF; CDR3 DNA: TGCAGCGTACGTGGGACTAGCGGACACTCCTACAATGAGCAGTTCTTC
J gene: TRBJ2-1; V gene: TRBV5-1; clone size: medium-sized; D gene: NA; CDR3 protein: CASSLRYRSYNEQFF; CDR3 DNA: TGCGCCAGCAGCTTGCGGTACCGCTCCTACAATGAGCAGTTCTTC
J gene: TRBJ2-5; V gene: TRBV20-1; clone size: many; D gene: TRBD2; CDR3 protein: CSASGTSERQETQYF; CDR3 DNA: TGCAGTGCCAGTGGGACTAGCGAGAGACAAGAGACCCAGTACTTC
J gene: TRBJ2-2; V gene: TRBV20-1; clone size: many; D gene: TRBD2; CDR3 protein: CSARLPGGGYGELFF; CDR3 DNA: TGCAGTGCTAGACTCCCGGGGGGTGGTTACGGGGAGCTGTTTTTT
J gene: TRBJ2-6; V gene: TRBV12-3/TRBV12-4; clone size: many; D gene: NA; CDR3 protein: CASRDDRGSGANVLTF; CDR3 DNA: TGTGCCAGCAGAGATGACCGTGGCTCTGGGGCCAACGTCCTGACTTTC
J gene: TRBJ1-4; V gene: TRBV5-1; clone size: many; D gene: NA; CDR3 protein: CASRSDEKLFF; CDR3 DNA: TGCGCCAGCAGATCGGATGAAAAACTGTTTTTT
J gene: TRBJ2-1; V gene: TRBV6-5; clone size: many; D gene: NA; CDR3 protein: CASSYTSRYNEQFF; CDR3 DNA: TGTGCCAGCAGTTATACGTCGAGATACAATGAGCAGTTCTTC
J gene: TRBJ2-1; V gene: TRBV24-1; clone size: medium-sized; D gene: TRBD2; CDR3 protein: CATSDFRLAGGRTEQFF; CDR3 DNA: TGTGCCACCAGTGATTTCAGGCTAGCGGGAGGGAGGACAGAGCAGTTCTTC
J gene: TRBJ1-6; V gene: TRBV10-2; clone size: medium-sized; D gene: NA; CDR3 protein: CASSESTGGDVYNSPLHF; CDR3 DNA: TGCGCCAGCAGTGAGTCCACGGGGGGCGACGTTTATAATTCACCCCTCCACTTT
J gene: TRBJ2-2; V gene: TRBV28; clone size: many; D gene: TRBD2; CDR3 protein: CASSLASGERLGGELFF; CDR3 DNA: TGTGCCAGCAGTTTAGCTAGCGGGGAAAGGCTCGGCGGGGAGCTGTTTTTT
J gene: TRBJ2-7; V gene: TRBV7-2; clone size: many; D gene: NA; CDR3 protein: CASSLVEGGLYEQYF; CDR3 DNA: TGTGCCAGCAGCTTAGTAGAGGGCGGACTCTACGAGCAGTACTTC
J gene: TRBJ2-7; V gene: TRBV4-1; clone size: many; D gene: NA; CDR3 protein: CASSQALSWEQYF; CDR3 DNA: TGCGCCAGCAGCCAAGCCCTCTCATGGGAGCAGTACTTC
J gene: TRBJ2-7; V gene: TRBV27; clone size: medium-sized; D gene: TRBD1; CDR3 protein: CASSNRGEGSYEQYF; CDR3 DNA: TGTGCCAGCAGCAACAGGGGAGAGGGGTCCTACGAGCAGTACTTC
J gene: TRBJ1-6; V gene: TRBV7-2; clone size: many; D gene: TRBD1; CDR3 protein: CASSLVGTGNQSPLHF; CDR3 DNA: TGTGCCAGCAGCTTAGTAGGGACAGGGAATCAATCACCCCTCCACTTT
J gene: TRBJ2-7; V gene: TRBV12-3/TRBV12-4; clone size: many; D gene: NA; CDR3 protein: CASSLAPYSYEQYF; CDR3 DNA: TGTGCCAGCAGTTTAGCGCCCTACTCCTACGAGCAGTACTTC
J gene: TRBJ2-1; V gene: TRBV20-1; clone size: many; D gene: NA; CDR3 protein: CSARSYNEQFF; CDR3 DNA: TGCAGTGCTAGATCCTACAATGAGCAGTTCTTC
J gene: TRBJ1-1; V gene: TRBV27; clone size: many; D gene: NA; CDR3 protein: CASATSGDTEAFF; CDR3 DNA: TGTGCCAGCGCCACTTCCGGAGACACTGAAGCTTTCTTT
J gene: TRBJ1-1; V gene: TRBV24-1; clone size: many; D gene: TRBD1; CDR3 protein: CATSATGVMGNTEAFF; CDR3 DNA: TGTGCCACCAGTGCTACAGGGGTAATGGGGAACACTGAAGCTTTCTTT
J gene: TRBJ1-2; V gene: TRBV5-1; clone size: many; D gene: NA; CDR3 protein: CASSFGTTDGYTF; CDR3 DNA: TGCGCCAGCAGCTTCGGCACTACAGATGGCTACACCTTC
J gene: TRBJ2-2; V gene: TRBV12-5; clone size: many; D gene: NA; CDR3 protein: CASGLVLRTGELFF; CDR3 DNA: TGTGCTAGTGGTTTGGTACTGAGGACCGGGGAGCTGTTTTTT
J gene: TRBJ2-7; V gene: TRBV25-1; clone size: medium-sized; D gene: NA; CDR3 protein: CASSPREPSYEQYF; CDR3 DNA: TGTGCCAGCAGTCCAAGGGAACCTTCCTACGAGCAGTACTTC
J gene: TRBJ1-1; V gene: TRBV20-1; clone size: many; D gene: TRBD1; CDR3 protein: CSARDLDRGLGAFF; CDR3 DNA: TGCAGTGCTAGAGATCTCGACAGGGGGCTGGGAGCTTTCTTT
J gene: TRBJ1-5; V gene: TRBV25-1; clone size: many; D gene: NA; CDR3 protein: CASSDDSNQPQHF; CDR3 DNA: TGTGCCAGCAGTGACGATAGCAATCAGCCCCAGCATTTT
J gene: TRBJ1-1; V gene: TRBV25-1; clone size: many; D gene: TRBD1; CDR3 protein: CASSVGTAIYTEAFF; CDR3 DNA: TGTGCCAGCAGTGTAGGGACAGCAATCTACACTGAAGCTTTCTTT
J gene: TRBJ2-5; V gene: TRBV20-1; clone size: many; D gene: NA; CDR3 protein: CSASDSPGTQYF; CDR3 DNA: TGCAGTGCCTCGGACTCCCCAGGGACCCAGTACTTC
J gene: TRBJ2-1; V gene: TRBV7-2; clone size: many; D gene: TRBD2; CDR3 protein: CASSLRGGGRNEQFF; CDR3 DNA: TGTGCCAGCAGCTTACGCGGGGGGGGGCGCAATGAGCAGTTCTTC
J gene: TRBJ1-1; V gene: TRBV12-3/TRBV12-4; clone size: medium-sized; D gene: NA; CDR3 protein: CASSLGHSNTEAFF; CDR3 DNA: TGTGCCAGCAGTTTGGGGCACTCGAACACTGAAGCTTTCTTT
J gene: TRBJ2-7; V gene: TRBV7-8; clone size: many; D gene: NA; CDR3 protein: CASRGHSSYEQYF; CDR3 DNA: TGTGCCAGCAGAGGCCACAGCTCCTACGAGCAGTACTTC
J gene: TRBJ2-1; V gene: TRBV30; clone size: medium-sized; D gene: NA; CDR3 protein: CAWSVRGREQFF; CDR3 DNA: TGTGCCTGGAGCGTAAGAGGGAGGGAGCAGTTCTTC
J gene: TRBJ1-4; V gene: TRBV7-6; clone size: many; D gene: TRBD1; CDR3 protein: CASSLAQGPNEKLFF; CDR3 DNA: TGTGCCAGCAGCTTAGCACAGGGGCCTAATGAAAAACTGTTTTTT
J gene: TRBJ1-1; V gene: TRBV9; clone size: medium-sized; D gene: TRBD1; CDR3 protein: CASSARDSSMNTEAFF; CDR3 DNA: TGTGCCAGCAGCGCCCGGGACAGTAGCATGAACACTGAAGCTTTCTTT
J gene: TRBJ2-3; V gene: TRBV5-1; clone size: many; D gene: NA; CDR3 protein: CASSLGWGQSTDTQYF; CDR3 DNA: TGCGCCAGCAGCTTGGGGTGGGGCCAGTCCACAGATACGCAGTATTTT
J gene: TRBJ2-7; V gene: TRBV29-1; clone size: medium-sized; D gene: NA; CDR3 protein: CSARPGPRGYF; CDR3 DNA: TGCAGCGCTAGACCCGGGCCAAGGGGGTACTTC
J gene: TRBJ2-1; V gene: TRBV29-1; clone size: many; D gene: TRBD2; CDR3 protein: CSARQTSGTYNEQFF; CDR3 DNA: TGCAGCGCCAGACAGACTAGCGGGACGTACAATGAGCAGTTCTTC